This passage covers 27 T cell receptor beta chains from one sample sequenced in a study of cytomegalovirus exposure and HLA in healthy donors. PCR primers comprised 60 Vbeta and 13 Jbeta primers. Assay used: immunoSEQ multiplex PCR; TCRdb lists only in-frame clones, some missing. The sample consists of hundreds of thousands of clones, just under 80% of them appearing once. Sequenced material: PBMCs. These receptors came from a boy aged 5-17 years in good health and CMV-seronegative.

The chain couples TRBV5-4 to TRBJ1-2, with a tentative D call TRBD1 (5 bases). The ends were cut back, 0 bases at V and 10 bases at J, with 22 bases in the middle. Germline loops: CDR1 SGHNT, CDR2 YYREEE (reference sequence). The CDR3 contains 16 residues. The CDR3 spells CASSLDRWRGFDVYTF. As DNA, the CDR3 is TGTGCCAGCAGCTTGGATCGGTGGCGGGGGTTCGATGTCTACACCTTC. Combining the CDR3 with reference TRBV5-4 and TRBJ1-2 gives the whole variable domain ETGVTQSPTHLIKTRGQQVTLRCSSQSGHNTVSWYQQALGQGPQFIFQYYREEENGRGNFPPRFSGLQFPNYSSELNVNALELDDSALYLCASSLDRWRGFDVYTFGSGTRLTVV.

The genes are TRBV19 and TRBJ2-7, with 7 bases identical to TRBD2. The CDR3 extends over 13 amino acids. The J segment lost 4 bases and the V segment lost 4 bases, leaving 4 bases of the junction unmatched. Germline assignment: CDR1 LNHDA and CDR2 SQIVND (reference sequence). In nucleotides, the CDR3 is TGTGCCAGTAGTAAGGGCGGGGGTTACGAGCAGTACTTC. This gives the protein CASSKGGGYEQYF.

The chain couples TRBV5-1 to TRBJ1-2; TRBD1 matches at 8 bases. Germline V CDR1 and CDR2: SGHRS, YFSETQ. V was clipped by 0 bases and J by 7 bases; unmatched bases: 5. This CDR3 has 14 residues. The CDR3 DNA is TGCGCCAGCAGCTTGGATGGGGACAGGATTGGCTACACCTTC. Translating it yields CASSLDGDRIGYTF.

This clone occurred once. The chain combines TRBV7-2 with TRBJ1-2, with D tentatively TRBD1 (5 bases). The V gene's germline CDR1 is SGHTA and CDR2 FQGNSA. V lost 1 base and J lost 4, with 10 bases in between. The CDR3 has 14 amino acids. CDR3 protein: CASSLGRQTYGYTF. The CDR3 nucleotides are TGTGCCAGCAGCTTAGGTCGACAGACCTATGGCTACACCTTC.

The chain combines TRBV7-9 with TRBJ2-7, with 10 bases aligning to TRBD1. With V trimmed by 0 bases and J by 3 bases, 11 bases remained unmatched. Germline V CDR1 and CDR2: SEHNR, FQNEAQ (reference sequence). The CDR3 has 18 residues. CDR3 DNA: TGTGCCAGCAGCTTAGCCGGGACAGGGGACGGACTAGTCTACGAGCAGTACTTC. Translation gives CASSLAGTGDGLVYEQYF.

The chain joins TRBV4-1 to TRBJ2-7; D not resolved. The CDR3 runs 15 residues. Germline CDR1 reads MGHRA; CDR2 reads YSYEKL. The V and J ends lost 4 bases and 2 bases respectively, with 15 bases between them. DNA of the CDR3: TGCGCCAGCAGCCGCACCTTTGTCGGAGCCTACGAGCAGTACTTC. Its translation: CASSRTFVGAYEQYF.

The V call is TRBV30, the J call TRBJ1-5, with D unclear. This CDR3 contains 14 residues. Germline V gene sequence: CDR1 GTSNPN, CDR2 SVGIG (reference sequence). Deletions cut 0 bases from V and 7 bases from J, with 13 bases between. CDR3 in DNA: TGTGCCTGGAGTGTAGGTTCGGGTAACCAGCCCCAGCATTTT. Translation gives CAWSVGSGNQPQHF.

This CDR3 is CASRINRGPAYEQYF. The CDR3 bases are TGTGCCAGCAGGATAAACAGGGGCCCCGCCTACGAGCAGTACTTC. The rearrangement joins TRBV11-3 to TRBJ2-7; 7 bases line up with TRBD1. The V gene end was trimmed by 6 bases and the J gene end by 2 bases; junction bases not matched to a gene: 10. The CDR3 length is 15 residues. CDR1 SGHNT and CDR2 YENEEA come from the germline V gene.

The V gene is TRBV11-3, the J gene TRBJ1-1; D uncertain. Trimming pared 5 bases from V and 5 bases from J, leaving 24 bases between. This CDR3 has 17 amino acids. Germline assignment: CDR1 SGHNT and CDR2 YENEEA. CDR3 protein: CASSDRLGRGDGTEAFF. CDR3 sequence (DNA): TGTGCCAGCAGCGACCGCCTGGGGAGAGGTGACGGAACTGAAGCTTTCTTT.

This chain connects TRBV7-6 to TRBJ1-2; 7 bases are shared with TRBD1. The CDR3 contains 18 residues. V trimming: 4 bases; J trimming: 5 bases; junction bases outside the gene matches: 19. The germline V gene has CDR1 SGHVS and CDR2 FNYEAQ. CDR3 DNA sequence: TGTGCCAGCAGCTCGCGGGAGGGGGCCCTTTCCACCCATTATGGCTACACCTTC. Encoded protein: CASSSREGALSTHYGYTF.

The chain combines TRBV9 with TRBJ2-3; TRBD2 matches 11 bases. The CDR3 totals 15 residues. Trimming removed 4 bases from V and 3 bases from J; junction bases left unmatched: 4. Per germline, CDR1 SGDLS and CDR2 YYNGEE. CDR3 in DNA: TGTGCCAGCAGCTGGGGACTAGCGGAGACAGATACGCAGTATTTT. It encodes CASSWGLAETDTQYF.

This clone turned up a few times. The rearrangement joins TRBV27 to TRBJ2-5; TRBD2 might be the D (6 bases). The J call could be wrong; TRBJ2-7 is a better fit for the DNA end. This CDR3 is built from 14 residues. Per germline, CDR1 MNHEY and CDR2 SMNVEV (reference sequence). The CDR3 is CASSTRDSKYEQYF. The CDR3 nucleotides are TGTGCCAGCAGTACCCGGGACTCCAAATACGAGCAGTACTTC.

In its sample, this clone was seen a few times. V is TRBV5-4 and J is TRBJ1-4, with TRBD1 matching over 9 bases. V was clipped by 3 bases and J by 4 bases; unmatched bases: 7. Germline V gene data show CDR1 as SGHNT and CDR2 as YYREEE (reference sequence). CDR3 length equals 16 residues. This CDR3 reads CASSSAGTGHNEKLFF. In nucleotides, the CDR3 is TGTGCCAGCAGCTCGGCCGGGACAGGGCATAATGAAAAACTGTTTTTT.

This clone was counted only a few times. The V gene is TRBV7-9, the J gene TRBJ1-3, with D unresolved. This CDR3 contains 12 residues. Looked up from germline, CDR1 is SEHNR and CDR2 is FQNEAQ (reference sequence). Trimming shortened V by 4 bases and J by 4 bases, and 5 bases separated the two germline ends. The CDR3 nucleotides read TGTGCCAGCAGCTCCATGGGAAACACCATATATTTT. Its protein is CASSSMGNTIYF.

The genes are TRBV11-2 and TRBJ1-2; 7 bases agree with TRBD1. The CDR3 is 16 amino acids. Germline CDR1 is SGHAT and CDR2 is FQNNGV. V lost 2 bases to trimming and J lost 6 bases; unmatched junction nucleotides: 12. The CDR3 protein is CASSLMGQLTEDGYTF. CDR3 sequence (DNA): TGTGCCAGCAGCTTAATGGGACAGCTCACGGAAGATGGCTACACCTTC.

The V and J genes are TRBV9 and TRBJ2-5, with TRBD1 as a possible D gene (6 bases). Germline V gene lookup returns CDR1 SGDLS and CDR2 YYNGEE. The CDR3 runs to 13 residues. V was pared by 5 bases and J by 3 bases, with 11 bases between. CDR3 region: CASRRAGEETQYF. The CDR3 DNA sequence: TGTGCCAGCAGGAGGGCAGGGGAAGAGACCCAGTACTTC.

This chain uses TRBV30 with TRBJ2-6; unclear D gene. The CDR3 sequence is 15 residues long. V dropped 0 bases and J dropped 0 bases, with 6 bases sitting between them. CDR1 and CDR2 from the germline V gene are GTSNPN and SVGIG (reference sequence). The CDR3 here is CAWSVISSGANVLTF. The CDR3 DNA reads as TGTGCCTGGAGTGTAATCAGCTCTGGGGCCAACGTCCTGACTTTC.

The chain uses TRBV7-9 and TRBJ1-4, with unresolved D. Trimming cost V 5 bases and J 8 bases, with 12 bases left between them. CDR1 is SEHNR, CDR2 FQNEAQ, per germline (reference sequence). The CDR3 extends over 13 amino acids. CDR3 nucleotides: TGTGCCAGCAGCGCACCCGCGGGCGAAAAACTGTTTTTT. The encoded protein is CASSAPAGEKLFF.

With respect to this clone: The same CDR3 also results from other DNA sequences found in this sample. The CDR3 DNA follows: TGTGCCAGCAGCTTACCTAGTTCCTACGAGCAGTACTTC. Translating it yields CASSLPSSYEQYF. This sequence joins TRBV7-9 and TRBJ2-7; no clear D gene. The V end lost 2 bases, the J end lost 1 base, and 6 bases lay between the germline ends. The CDR3 is 13 residues long. The V gene's germline CDR1 is SEHNR and CDR2 FQNEAQ (reference sequence).

The chain carries TRBV6-5 and TRBJ2-2; unclear D gene. Germline V gene sequence: CDR1 MNHEY, CDR2 SVGAGI. CDR3 length equals 14 residues. The germline V and J ends were trimmed by 8 bases and 1 base, with 11 bases remaining between them. The CDR3 DNA sequence: TGTGCCAGCCACAGCCAAGGGAACACCGGGGAGCTGTTTTTT. Amino acids: CASHSQGNTGELFF.

The rearrangement uses TRBV11-1 and TRBJ2-7; the D gene is possibly TRBD1 (5 bases). Germline CDR1 SGHAT, CDR2 FQDESV (reference sequence). V was shortened by 3 bases and J by 7 bases, with 19 bases between the two germline ends. The CDR3 has 15 residues. CDR3 region: CASSFSDAGSGEQYF. DNA of the CDR3: TGTGCCAGCAGCTTTAGTGATGCAGGGTCAGGGGAGCAGTACTTC.

The table lists this clone with a count of one. In DNA form, the CDR3 reads TGTGCCAGCGGAGTAGGAATCTTTTTAGCGGGGGGTCCAGATACGCAGTATTTT. It translates to CASGVGIFLAGGPDTQYF. J is TRBJ2-3 and V is TRBV2; TRBD2 agrees at 10 bases. Germline values: CDR1 SNHLY, CDR2 FYNNEI. Trimming cost V 8 bases and J 4 bases; bases outside gene matches: 18. The CDR3 is 18 amino acids.

CDR3 sequence: CASRILAGNNNEQFF. CDR3 nucleotides: TGCGCCAGCAGGATACTAGCGGGGAATAACAATGAGCAGTTCTTC. This sequence joins TRBV5-1 and TRBJ2-1; 10 bases fit TRBD2. V dropped 5 bases and J dropped 5; count of bases not matched to a gene: 7. The germline CDR1 and CDR2 sequences are SGHRS and YFSETQ. The CDR3 has 15 amino acids.

This clone was counted a few times. This rearrangement joins TRBV2 to TRBJ2-5; D remains ambiguous. The CDR3 covers 12 residues. Trimming cost V 2 bases and J 3 bases, with 4 bases left between them. Per the germline V gene, CDR1 is SNHLY and CDR2 is FYNNEI. The CDR3 sequence is CASSEQEETQYF. In DNA, the CDR3 is TGTGCCAGCAGTGAACAGGAAGAGACCCAGTACTTC.

Here the CDR3 reads CASSLSQPGTYEQYF. The CDR3, as DNA: TGTGCCAGCAGCTTAAGTCAGCCGGGAACCTACGAGCAGTACTTC. The rearrangement uses TRBV7-9 and TRBJ2-7, with a possible D match to TRBD2 (5 bases). Trimming pared 2 bases from V and 2 bases from J, leaving 13 bases between. The CDR3 is made up of 15 amino acids. From germline, CDR1 is SEHNR and CDR2 FQNEAQ (reference sequence).

The V and J genes are TRBV30 and TRBJ2-7, with 10 bases that match TRBD1. Per the germline V gene, CDR1 is GTSNPN and CDR2 is SVGIG (reference sequence). The CDR3 sequence is 13 residues long. V was clipped by 5 bases and J by 9 bases; unmatched bases: 10. CDR3 region: CAWGGDRGLSQYF. The CDR3 bases are TGTGCCTGGGGGGGGGACAGGGGTCTTTCGCAGTACTTC.

The chain is built from TRBV11-1 and TRBJ1-4, with D hard to call. CDR1 is SGHAT, CDR2 FQDESV, per germline (reference sequence). The CDR3 length is 14 residues. V was pared by 3 bases and J by 4 bases, with 9 bases between. CDR3: CASSLYGDNEKLFF. CDR3 nucleotides: TGTGCCAGCAGCTTGTACGGAGATAATGAAAAACTGTTTTTT. Complete variable domain (other parts from reference TRBV11-1 and TRBJ1-4): EAEVAQSPRYKITEKSQAVAFWCDPISGHATLYWYRQILGQGPELLVQFQDESVVDDSQLPKDRFSAERLKGVDSTLKIQPAELGDSAMYLCASSLYGDNEKLFFGSGTQLSVL.